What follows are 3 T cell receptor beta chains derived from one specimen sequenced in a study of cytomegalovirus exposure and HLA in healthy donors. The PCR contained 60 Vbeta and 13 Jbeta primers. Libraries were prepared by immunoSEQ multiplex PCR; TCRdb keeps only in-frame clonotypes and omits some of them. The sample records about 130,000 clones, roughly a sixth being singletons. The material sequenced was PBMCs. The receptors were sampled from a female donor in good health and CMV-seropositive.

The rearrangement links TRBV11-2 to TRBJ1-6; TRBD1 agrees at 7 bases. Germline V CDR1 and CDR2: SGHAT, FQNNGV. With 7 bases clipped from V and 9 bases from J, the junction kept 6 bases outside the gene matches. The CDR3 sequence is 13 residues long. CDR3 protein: CASNRQGGSPLHF. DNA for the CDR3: TGTGCCAGCAACCGACAGGGCGGTTCACCCCTCCACTTT.

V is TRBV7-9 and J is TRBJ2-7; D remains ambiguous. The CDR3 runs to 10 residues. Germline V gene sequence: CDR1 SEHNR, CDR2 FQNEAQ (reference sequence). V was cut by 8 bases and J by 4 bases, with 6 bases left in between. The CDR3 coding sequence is TGTGCCAGCGGAGAATACGAGCAGTACTTC. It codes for CASGEYEQYF.

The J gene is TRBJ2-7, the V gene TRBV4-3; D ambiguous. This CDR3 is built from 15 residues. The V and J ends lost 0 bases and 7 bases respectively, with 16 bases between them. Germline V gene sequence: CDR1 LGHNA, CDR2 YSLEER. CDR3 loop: CASSQDRVSREEQYF. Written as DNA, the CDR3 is TGCGCCAGCAGCCAAGACCGGGTTTCTAGAGAAGAGCAGTACTTC.